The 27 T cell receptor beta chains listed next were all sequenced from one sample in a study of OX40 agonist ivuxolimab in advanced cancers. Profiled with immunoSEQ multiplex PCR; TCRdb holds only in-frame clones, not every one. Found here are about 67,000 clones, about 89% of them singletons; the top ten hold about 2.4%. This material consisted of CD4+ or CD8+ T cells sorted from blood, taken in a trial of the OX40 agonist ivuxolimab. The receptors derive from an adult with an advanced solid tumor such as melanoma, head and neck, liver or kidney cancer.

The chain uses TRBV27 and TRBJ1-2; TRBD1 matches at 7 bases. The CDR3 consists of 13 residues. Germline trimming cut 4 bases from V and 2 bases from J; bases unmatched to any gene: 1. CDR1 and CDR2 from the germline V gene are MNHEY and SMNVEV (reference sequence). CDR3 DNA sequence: TGTGCCAGCAGTTCGGGACAGAACTATGGCTACACCTTC. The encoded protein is CASSSGQNYGYTF.

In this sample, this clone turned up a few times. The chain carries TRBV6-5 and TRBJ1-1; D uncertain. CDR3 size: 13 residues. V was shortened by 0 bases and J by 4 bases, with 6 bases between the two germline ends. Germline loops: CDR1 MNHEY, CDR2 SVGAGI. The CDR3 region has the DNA TGTGCCAGCAGTTACTCGTATGGCACTGAAGCTTTCTTT. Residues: CASSYSYGTEAFF.

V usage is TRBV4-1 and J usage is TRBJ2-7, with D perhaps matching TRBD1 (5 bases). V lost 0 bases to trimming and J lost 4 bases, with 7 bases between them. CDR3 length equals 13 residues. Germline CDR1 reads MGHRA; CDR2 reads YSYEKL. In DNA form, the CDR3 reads TGCGCCAGCAGCCAAGATGGGGCATACGAGCAGTACTTC. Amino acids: CASSQDGAYEQYF.

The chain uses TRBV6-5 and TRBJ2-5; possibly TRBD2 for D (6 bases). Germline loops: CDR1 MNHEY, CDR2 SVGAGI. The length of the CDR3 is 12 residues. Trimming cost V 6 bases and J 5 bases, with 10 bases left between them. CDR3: CASSPGGETQYF. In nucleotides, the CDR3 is TGTGCCAGCAGCCCTGGGGGGGAGACCCAGTACTTC.

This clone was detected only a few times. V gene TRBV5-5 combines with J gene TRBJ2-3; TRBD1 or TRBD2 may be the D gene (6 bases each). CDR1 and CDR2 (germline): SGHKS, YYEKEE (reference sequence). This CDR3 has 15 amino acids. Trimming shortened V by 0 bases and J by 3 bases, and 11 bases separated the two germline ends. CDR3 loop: CASSLETGRTDTQYF. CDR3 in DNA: TGTGCCAGCAGCTTGGAAACAGGGAGGACAGATACGCAGTATTTT.

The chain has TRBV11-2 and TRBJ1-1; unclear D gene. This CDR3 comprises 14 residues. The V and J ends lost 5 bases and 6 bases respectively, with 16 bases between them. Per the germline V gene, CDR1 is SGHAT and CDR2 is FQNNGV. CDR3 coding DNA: TGTGCCAGCAGCCTACCACTTAAGAGCCCTGAAGCTTTCTTT. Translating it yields CASSLPLKSPEAFF.

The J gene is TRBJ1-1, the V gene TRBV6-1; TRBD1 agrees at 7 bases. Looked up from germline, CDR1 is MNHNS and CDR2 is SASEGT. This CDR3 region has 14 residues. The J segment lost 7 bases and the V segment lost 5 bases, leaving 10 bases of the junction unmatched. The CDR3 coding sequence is TGTGCCAGCAGTTTCGAGACAGGGATCCTTGAAGCTTTCTTT. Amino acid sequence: CASSFETGILEAFF.

The CDR3 here is CASKEGQAGDPGEQYF. The CDR3 DNA is TGTGCCAGTAAAGAGGGACAGGCGGGAGATCCGGGCGAGCAGTACTTC. The chain combines TRBV19 with TRBJ2-7, with D tentatively TRBD1 (8 bases). From germline, CDR1 is LNHDA and CDR2 SQIVND (reference sequence). The CDR3 runs to 16 residues. V was clipped by 7 bases and J by 6 bases, with 25 bases between them.

The CDR3 DNA sequence: TGTGCCAGCACCTCAGGGGCGGGCGGCAAGGCAGATACGCAGTATTTT. Translation gives CASTSGAGGKADTQYF. The rearrangement joins TRBV7-9 to TRBJ2-3, with D possibly being TRBD1 (6 bases). V shed 7 bases and J shed 4 bases, with 21 bases lying between them. This CDR3 has 16 amino acids. The germline CDR1 and CDR2 sequences are SEHNR and FQNEAQ (reference sequence).

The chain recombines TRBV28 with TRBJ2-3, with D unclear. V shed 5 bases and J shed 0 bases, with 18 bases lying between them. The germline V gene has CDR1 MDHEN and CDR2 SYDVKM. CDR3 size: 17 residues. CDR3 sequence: CASSPHRWAGSTDTQYF. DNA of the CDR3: TGTGCCAGCAGTCCCCACCGGTGGGCAGGCAGCACAGATACGCAGTATTTT.

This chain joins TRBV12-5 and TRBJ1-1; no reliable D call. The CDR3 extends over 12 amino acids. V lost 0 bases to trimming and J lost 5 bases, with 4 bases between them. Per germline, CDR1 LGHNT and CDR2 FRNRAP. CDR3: CASGLVHTEAFF. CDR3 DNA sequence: TGTGCTAGTGGTTTGGTACATACTGAAGCTTTCTTT.

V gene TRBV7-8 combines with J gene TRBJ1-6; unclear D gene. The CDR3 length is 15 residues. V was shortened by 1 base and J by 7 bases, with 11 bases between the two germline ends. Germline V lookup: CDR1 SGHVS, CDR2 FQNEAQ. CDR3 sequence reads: CASSLGHGENSPLHF. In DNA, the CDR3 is TGTGCCAGCAGCTTAGGTCACGGGGAAAATTCACCCCTCCACTTT.

Written as DNA, the CDR3 is TGTGCCAGCAGCAAATCCGGGACTAGCGGTTACGAGCAGTACTTC. This gives the protein CASSKSGTSGYEQYF. The V and J genes are TRBV7-2 and TRBJ2-7; 11 nucleotides match TRBD2. Per germline, CDR1 SGHTA and CDR2 FQGNSA. J gave up 4 bases and V 5 bases, and 7 bases lay outside the gene matches. The CDR3 has 15 amino acids.

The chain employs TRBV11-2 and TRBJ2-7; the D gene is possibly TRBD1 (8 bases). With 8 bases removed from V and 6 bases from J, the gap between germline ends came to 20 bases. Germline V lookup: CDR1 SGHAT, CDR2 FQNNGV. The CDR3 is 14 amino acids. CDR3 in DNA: TGTGCCAGCGCACAGGGGGGGGAGTGGAGCGAGCAGTACTTC. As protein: CASAQGGEWSEQYF.

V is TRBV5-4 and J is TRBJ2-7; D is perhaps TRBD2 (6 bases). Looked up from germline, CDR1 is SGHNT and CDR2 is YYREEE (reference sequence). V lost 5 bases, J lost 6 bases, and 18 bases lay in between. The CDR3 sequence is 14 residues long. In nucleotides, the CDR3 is TGTGCCAGCAGTTGGCGGGGTGCCTCGGGCGAGCAGTACTTC. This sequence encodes CASSWRGASGEQYF.

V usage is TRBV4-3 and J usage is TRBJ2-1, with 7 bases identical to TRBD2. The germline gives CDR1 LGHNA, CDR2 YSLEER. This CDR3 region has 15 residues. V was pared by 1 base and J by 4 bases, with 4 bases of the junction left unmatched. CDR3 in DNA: TGCGCCAGCAGCCAAGCGCTAGCGGCTTACAATGAGCAGTTCTTC. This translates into CASSQALAAYNEQFF.

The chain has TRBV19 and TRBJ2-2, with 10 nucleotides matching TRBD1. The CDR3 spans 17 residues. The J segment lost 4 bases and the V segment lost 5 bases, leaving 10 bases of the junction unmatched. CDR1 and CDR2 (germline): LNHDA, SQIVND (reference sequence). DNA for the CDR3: TGTGCCAGTAGTCCGAATCCGGGACAGGGGAGCACCGGGGAGCTGTTTTTT. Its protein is CASSPNPGQGSTGELFF. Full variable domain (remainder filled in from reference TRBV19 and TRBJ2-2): DGGITQSPKYLFRKEGQNVTLSCEQNLNHDAMYWYRQDPGQGLRLIYYSQIVNDFQKGDIAEGYSVSREKKESFPLTVTSAQKNPTAFYLCASSPNPGQGSTGELFFGEGSRLTVL.

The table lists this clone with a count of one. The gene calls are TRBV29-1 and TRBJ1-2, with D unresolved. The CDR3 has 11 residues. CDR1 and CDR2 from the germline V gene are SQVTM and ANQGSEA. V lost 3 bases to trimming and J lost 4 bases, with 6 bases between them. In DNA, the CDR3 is TGCAGCGTTGACGGTACCTATGGCTACACCTTC. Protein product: CSVDGTYGYTF.

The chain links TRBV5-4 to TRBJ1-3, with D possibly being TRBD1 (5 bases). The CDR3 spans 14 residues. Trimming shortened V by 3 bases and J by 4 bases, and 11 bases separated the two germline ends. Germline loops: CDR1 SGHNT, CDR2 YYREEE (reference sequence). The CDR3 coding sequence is TGTGCCAGCAGCTCCCAGGGTCTCGGAAACACCATATATTTT. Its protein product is CASSSQGLGNTIYF.

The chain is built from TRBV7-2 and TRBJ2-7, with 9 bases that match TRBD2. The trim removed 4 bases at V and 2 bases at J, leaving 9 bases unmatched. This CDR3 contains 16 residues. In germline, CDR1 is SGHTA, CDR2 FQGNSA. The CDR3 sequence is CASSWQGSGGPYEQYF. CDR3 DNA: TGTGCCAGCAGCTGGCAGGGTAGCGGGGGCCCCTACGAGCAGTACTTC.

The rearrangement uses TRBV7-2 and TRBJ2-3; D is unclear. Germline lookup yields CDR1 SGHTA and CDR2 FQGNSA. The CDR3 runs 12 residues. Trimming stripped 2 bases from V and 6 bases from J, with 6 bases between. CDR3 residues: CASSLQQDTQYF. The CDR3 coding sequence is TGTGCCAGCAGCTTACAGCAGGATACGCAGTATTTT.

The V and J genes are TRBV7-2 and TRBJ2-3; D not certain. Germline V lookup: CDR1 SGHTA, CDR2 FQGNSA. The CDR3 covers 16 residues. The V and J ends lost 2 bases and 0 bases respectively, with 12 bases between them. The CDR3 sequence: CASSLLPLRSTDTQYF. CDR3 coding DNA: TGTGCCAGCAGCTTACTCCCACTAAGGAGCACAGATACGCAGTATTTT.

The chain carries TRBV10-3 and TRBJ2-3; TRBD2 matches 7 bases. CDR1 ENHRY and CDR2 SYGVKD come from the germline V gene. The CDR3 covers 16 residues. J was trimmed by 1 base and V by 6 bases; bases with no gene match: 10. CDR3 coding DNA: TGTGCCATCAGCACCCTAGCGGACCACGGCACAGATACGCAGTATTTT. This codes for CAISTLADHGTDTQYF.

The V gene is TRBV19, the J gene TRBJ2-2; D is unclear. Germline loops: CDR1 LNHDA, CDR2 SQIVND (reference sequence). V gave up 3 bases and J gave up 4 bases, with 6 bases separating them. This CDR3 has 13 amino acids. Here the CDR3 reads CASSILATGELFF. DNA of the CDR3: TGTGCCAGTAGTATTTTAGCCACCGGGGAGCTGTTTTTT. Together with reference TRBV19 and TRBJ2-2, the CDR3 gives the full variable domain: DGGITQSPKYLFRKEGQNVTLSCEQNLNHDAMYWYRQDPGQGLRLIYYSQIVNDFQKGDIAEGYSVSREKKESFPLTVTSAQKNPTAFYLCASSILATGELFFGEGSRLTVL.

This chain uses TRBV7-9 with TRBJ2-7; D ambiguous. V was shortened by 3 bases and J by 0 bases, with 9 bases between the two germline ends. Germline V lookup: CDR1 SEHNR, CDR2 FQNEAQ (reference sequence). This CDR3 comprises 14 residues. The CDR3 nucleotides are TGTGCCAGCAGCTTGGACGGGTCCTCCTACGAGCAGTACTTC. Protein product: CASSLDGSSYEQYF.

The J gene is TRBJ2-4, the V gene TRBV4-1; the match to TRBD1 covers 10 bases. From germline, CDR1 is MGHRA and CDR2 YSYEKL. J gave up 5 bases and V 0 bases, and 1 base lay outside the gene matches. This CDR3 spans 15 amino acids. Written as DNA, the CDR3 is TGCGCCAGCAGCCAAGAAGGGACAGGGGAAAACATTCAGTACTTC. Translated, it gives CASSQEGTGENIQYF.

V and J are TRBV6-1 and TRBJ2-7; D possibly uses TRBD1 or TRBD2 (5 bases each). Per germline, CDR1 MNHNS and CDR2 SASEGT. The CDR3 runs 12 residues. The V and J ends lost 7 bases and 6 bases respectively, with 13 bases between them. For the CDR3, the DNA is TGTGCCAGCACCACACCGGGGCGCGAGCAGTACTTC. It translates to CASTTPGREQYF.